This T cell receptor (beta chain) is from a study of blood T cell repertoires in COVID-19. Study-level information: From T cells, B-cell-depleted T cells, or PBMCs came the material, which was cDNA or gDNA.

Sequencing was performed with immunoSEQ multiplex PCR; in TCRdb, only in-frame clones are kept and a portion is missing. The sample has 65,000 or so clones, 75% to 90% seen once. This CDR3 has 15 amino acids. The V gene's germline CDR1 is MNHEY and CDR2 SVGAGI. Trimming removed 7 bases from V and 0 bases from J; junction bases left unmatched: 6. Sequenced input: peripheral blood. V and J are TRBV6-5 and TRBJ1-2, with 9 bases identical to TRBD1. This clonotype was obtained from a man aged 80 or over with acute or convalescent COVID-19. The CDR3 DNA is TGTGCCAGCATGGGACAGGGACGAGCTAACTATGGCTACACCTTC. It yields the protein CASMGQGRANYGYTF.